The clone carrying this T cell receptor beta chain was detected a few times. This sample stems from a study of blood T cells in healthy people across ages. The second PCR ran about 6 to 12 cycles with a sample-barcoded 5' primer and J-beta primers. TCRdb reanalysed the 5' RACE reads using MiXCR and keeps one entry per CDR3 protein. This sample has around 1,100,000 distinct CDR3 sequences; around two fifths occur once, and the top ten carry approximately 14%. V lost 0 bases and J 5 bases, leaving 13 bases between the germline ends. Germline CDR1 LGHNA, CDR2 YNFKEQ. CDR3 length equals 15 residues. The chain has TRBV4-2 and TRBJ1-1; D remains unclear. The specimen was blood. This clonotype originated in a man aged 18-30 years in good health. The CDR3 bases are TGTGCCAGCAGCCAAGATAACAGAATGGGTACTGAAGCTTTCTTT. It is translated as CASSQDNRMGTEAFF.